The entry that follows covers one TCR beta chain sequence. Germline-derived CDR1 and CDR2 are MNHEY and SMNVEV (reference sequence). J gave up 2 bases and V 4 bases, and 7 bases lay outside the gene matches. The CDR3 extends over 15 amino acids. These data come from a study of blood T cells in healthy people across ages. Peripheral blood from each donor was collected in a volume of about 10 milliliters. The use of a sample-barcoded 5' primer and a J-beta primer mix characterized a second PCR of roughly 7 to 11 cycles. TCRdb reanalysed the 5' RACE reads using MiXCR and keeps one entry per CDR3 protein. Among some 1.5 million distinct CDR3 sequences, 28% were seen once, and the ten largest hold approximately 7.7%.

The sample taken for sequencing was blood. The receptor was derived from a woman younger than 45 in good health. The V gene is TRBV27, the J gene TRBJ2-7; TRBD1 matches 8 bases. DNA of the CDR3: TGTGCCAGCAGTTACCGACAGGGGCGTACCTACGAGCAGTACTTC. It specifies CASSYRQGRTYEQYF.